The 4 T cell receptor beta chains below all came from one sample that was sequenced in a study of tumor-infiltrating lymphocytes in primary liver carcinoma. Germline DNA was extracted too, while blood RNA derived from unsorted whole blood. From 400 to 550 ng total RNA, TCR beta cDNA was generated with a primer in the constant region. Libraries covering TCR beta were generated through three nested multiplex PCR rounds (using a slightly modified ARM-PCR). The first two PCR rounds, approximately 10 cycles each, used TRBV1-TRBV30 forward primers and a C-beta reverse primer. TCRdb used MiXCR to reprocess the multiplex PCR reads, holding one entry per CDR3 protein. The table has over 250,000 distinct CDR3 sequences, around three fifths seen once. The sequencing sample was made of peripheral blood. All receptors derive from a woman in her 30s with primary liver carcinoma and hepatitis B virus infection.

This clonotype was picked up a small number of times. This chain links TRBV5-4 with TRBJ2-7; no definite D call. CDR3 length: 13 residues. The V end was cut by 2 bases, the J end by 5 bases, with 11 bases between. In germline, CDR1 is SGHNT, CDR2 YYREEE (reference sequence). CDR3 nucleotides: TGTGCCAGCAGCTTTTCGAGGAGTCACGAGCAGTACTTC. Its translation is CASSFSRSHEQYF.

On this clonotype: One junction end disagrees with the germline gene, perhaps due to a read error. This chain connects TRBV11-2 to TRBJ2-5, with D hard to call. Germline V CDR1 and CDR2: SGHAT, FQNNGV. The CDR3 is 14 residues long. In DNA form, the CDR3 reads TGTGCCAGTAGCTTAGCCCGGGTCCAAGAGACCCAGAACTTC. Its translation: CASSLARVQETQNF.

The V gene is TRBV14, the J gene TRBJ1-4; D is ambiguous. With 3 bases removed from V and 0 bases from J, the gap between germline ends came to 8 bases. The CDR3 has 15 residues. The germline V gene has CDR1 SGHDN and CDR2 FVKESK. The CDR3 DNA reads TGTGCCAGCAGCCAGGGATTAGCAACTAATGAAAAACTGTTTTTT. It is translated as CASSQGLATNEKLFF.

This clonotype was seen ten or more times. The chain is built from TRBV11-2 and TRBJ2-5, with unresolved D. Trimming shortened V by 5 bases and J by 1 base, and 5 bases separated the two germline ends. The CDR3 contains 12 residues. Per the germline V gene, CDR1 is SGHAT and CDR2 is FQNNGV. CDR3 region: CASSRVQETQYF. CDR3 DNA: TGTGCCAGCAGCCGAGTCCAAGAGACCCAGTACTTC. Drawing the rest from reference TRBV11-2 and TRBJ2-5, the complete variable domain is EAGVAQSPRYKIIEKRQSVAFWCNPISGHATLYWYQQILGQGPKLLIQFQNNGVVDDSQLPKDRFSAERLKGVDSTLKIQPAKLEDSAVYLCASSRVQETQYFGPGTRLLVL.